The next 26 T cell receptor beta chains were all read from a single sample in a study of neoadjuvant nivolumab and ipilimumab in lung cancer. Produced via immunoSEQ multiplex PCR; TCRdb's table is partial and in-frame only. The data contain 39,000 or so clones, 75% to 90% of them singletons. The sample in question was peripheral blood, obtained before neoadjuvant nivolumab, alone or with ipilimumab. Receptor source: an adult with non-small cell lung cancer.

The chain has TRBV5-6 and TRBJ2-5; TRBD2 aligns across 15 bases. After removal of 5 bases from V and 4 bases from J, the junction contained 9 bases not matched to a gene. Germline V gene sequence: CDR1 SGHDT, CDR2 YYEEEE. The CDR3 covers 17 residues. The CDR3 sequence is CASSNGLAGGLGETQYF. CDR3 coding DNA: TGTGCCAGCAGTAACGGACTAGCGGGAGGGCTAGGAGAGACCCAGTACTTC.

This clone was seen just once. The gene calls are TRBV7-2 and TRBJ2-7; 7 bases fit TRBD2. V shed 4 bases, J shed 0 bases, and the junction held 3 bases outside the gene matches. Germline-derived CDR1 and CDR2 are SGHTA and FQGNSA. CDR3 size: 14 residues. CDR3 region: CASSSAGNSYEQYF. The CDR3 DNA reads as TGTGCCAGCAGCTCAGCGGGAAACTCCTACGAGCAGTACTTC.

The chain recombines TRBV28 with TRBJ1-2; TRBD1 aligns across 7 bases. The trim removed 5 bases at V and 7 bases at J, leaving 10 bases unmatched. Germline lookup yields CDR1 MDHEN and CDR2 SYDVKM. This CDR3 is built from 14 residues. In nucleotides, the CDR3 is TGTGCCAGCAGTGCGGGACAGCCGGACGGTGGCTACACCTTC. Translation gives CASSAGQPDGGYTF.

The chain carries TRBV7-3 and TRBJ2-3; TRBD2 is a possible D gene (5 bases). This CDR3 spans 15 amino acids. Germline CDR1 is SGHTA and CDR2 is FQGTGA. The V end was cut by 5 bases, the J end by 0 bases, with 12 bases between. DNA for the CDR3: TGTGCCAGCAGCCAAGGACTGATTAGCACAGATACGCAGTATTTT. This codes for CASSQGLISTDTQYF.

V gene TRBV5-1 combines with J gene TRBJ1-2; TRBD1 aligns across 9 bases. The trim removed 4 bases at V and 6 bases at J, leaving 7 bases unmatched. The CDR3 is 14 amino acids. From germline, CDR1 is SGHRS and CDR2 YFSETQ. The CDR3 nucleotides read TGCGCCAGCAGCCCGTCCCGGGACAGGGATGGCTACACCTTC. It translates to CASSPSRDRDGYTF.

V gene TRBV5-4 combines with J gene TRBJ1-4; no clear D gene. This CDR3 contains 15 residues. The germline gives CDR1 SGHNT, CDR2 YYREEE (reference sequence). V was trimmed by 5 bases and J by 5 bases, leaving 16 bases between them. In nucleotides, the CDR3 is TGTGCCAGCAGTCTCGCGGTTCGAGGGAATGAAAAACTGTTTTTT. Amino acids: CASSLAVRGNEKLFF.

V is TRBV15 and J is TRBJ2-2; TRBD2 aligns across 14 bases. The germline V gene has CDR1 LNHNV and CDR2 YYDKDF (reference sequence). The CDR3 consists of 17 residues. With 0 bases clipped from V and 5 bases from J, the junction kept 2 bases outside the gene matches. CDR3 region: CATSRDRTSGRTGELFF. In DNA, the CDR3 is TGTGCCACCAGCAGAGATCGGACTAGCGGGAGGACCGGGGAGCTGTTTTTT.

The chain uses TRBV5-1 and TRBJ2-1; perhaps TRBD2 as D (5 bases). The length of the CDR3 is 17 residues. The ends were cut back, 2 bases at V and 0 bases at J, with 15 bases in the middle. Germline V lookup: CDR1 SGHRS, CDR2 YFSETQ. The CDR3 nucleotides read TGCGCCAGCAGCTTTGGTCCCGAAAGCGGCTCCTACAATGAGCAGTTCTTC. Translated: CASSFGPESGSYNEQFF. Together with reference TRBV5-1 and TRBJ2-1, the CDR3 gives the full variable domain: KAGVTQTPRYLIKTRGQQVTLSCSPISGHRSVSWYQQTPGQGLQFLFEYFSETQRNKGNFPGRFSGRQFSNSRSEMNVSTLELGDSALYLCASSFGPESGSYNEQFFGPGTRLTVL.

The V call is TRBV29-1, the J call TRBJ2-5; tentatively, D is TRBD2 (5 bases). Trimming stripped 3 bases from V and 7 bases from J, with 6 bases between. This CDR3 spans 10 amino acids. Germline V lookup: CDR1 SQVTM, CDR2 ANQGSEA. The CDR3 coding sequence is TGCAGCGTTGATGAGGGGACCCAGTACTTC. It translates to CSVDEGTQYF. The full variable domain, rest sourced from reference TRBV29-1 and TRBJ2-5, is SAVISQKPSRDICQRGTSLTIQCQVDSQVTMMFWYRQQPGQSLTLIATANQGSEATYESGFVIDKFPISRPNLTFSTLTVSNMSPEDSSIYLCSVDEGTQYFGPGTRLLVL.

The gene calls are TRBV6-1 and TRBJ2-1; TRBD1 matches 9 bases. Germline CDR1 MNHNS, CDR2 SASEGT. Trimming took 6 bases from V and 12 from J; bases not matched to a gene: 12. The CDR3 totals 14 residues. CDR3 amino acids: CASSPPGTGFLQFF. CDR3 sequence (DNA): TGTGCCAGCAGCCCACCCGGGACAGGGTTTTTGCAGTTCTTC.

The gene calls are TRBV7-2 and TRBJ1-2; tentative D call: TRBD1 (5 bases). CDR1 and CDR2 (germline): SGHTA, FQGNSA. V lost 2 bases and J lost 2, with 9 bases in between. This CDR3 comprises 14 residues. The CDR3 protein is CASSLLEGNYGYTF. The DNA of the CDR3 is TGTGCCAGCAGCTTACTGGAGGGGAACTATGGCTACACCTTC.

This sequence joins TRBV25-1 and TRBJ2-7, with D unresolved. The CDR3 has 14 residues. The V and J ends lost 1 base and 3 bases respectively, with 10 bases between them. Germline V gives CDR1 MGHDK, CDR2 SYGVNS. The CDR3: CASSESHGSYEQYF. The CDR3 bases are TGTGCCAGCAGTGAATCCCACGGTAGCTACGAGCAGTACTTC.

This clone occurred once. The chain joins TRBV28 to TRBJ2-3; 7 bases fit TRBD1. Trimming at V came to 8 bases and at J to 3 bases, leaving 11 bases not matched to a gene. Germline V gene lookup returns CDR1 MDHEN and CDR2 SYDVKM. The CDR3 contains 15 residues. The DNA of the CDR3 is TGTGCCAGCCAAAAACGAGGGGGCATGACAGATACGCAGTATTTT. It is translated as CASQKRGGMTDTQYF.

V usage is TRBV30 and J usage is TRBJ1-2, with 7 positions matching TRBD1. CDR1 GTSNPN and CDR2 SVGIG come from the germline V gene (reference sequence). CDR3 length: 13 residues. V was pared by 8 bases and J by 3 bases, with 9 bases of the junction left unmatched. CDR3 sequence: CAGGHRGDYGYTF. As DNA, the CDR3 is TGTGCCGGCGGCCACAGGGGTGACTATGGCTACACCTTC.

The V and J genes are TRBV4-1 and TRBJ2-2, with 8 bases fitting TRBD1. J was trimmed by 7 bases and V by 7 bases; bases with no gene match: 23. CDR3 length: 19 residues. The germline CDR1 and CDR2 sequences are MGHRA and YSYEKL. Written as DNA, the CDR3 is TGCGCCAGCACCCGAGGGGGCAGGGGGCGCGTCCCTCCTGGCGGGGAGCTGTTTTTT. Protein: CASTRGGRGRVPPGGELFF.

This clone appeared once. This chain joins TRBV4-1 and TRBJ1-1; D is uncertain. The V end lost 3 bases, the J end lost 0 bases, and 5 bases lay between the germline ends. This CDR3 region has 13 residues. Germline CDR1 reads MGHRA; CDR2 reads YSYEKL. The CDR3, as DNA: TGCGCCAGCAGCCACCCCTTGAACACTGAAGCTTTCTTT. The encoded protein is CASSHPLNTEAFF.

The CDR3 loop reads CASSDTNYNEQFF. The CDR3 nucleotides are TGTGCCAGCAGTGACACTAACTACAATGAGCAGTTCTTC. The genes are TRBV25-1 and TRBJ2-1, with D uncertain. CDR1 MGHDK and CDR2 SYGVNS come from the germline V gene. The CDR3 is 13 residues long. V gave up 3 bases and J gave up 3 bases, with 6 bases separating them.

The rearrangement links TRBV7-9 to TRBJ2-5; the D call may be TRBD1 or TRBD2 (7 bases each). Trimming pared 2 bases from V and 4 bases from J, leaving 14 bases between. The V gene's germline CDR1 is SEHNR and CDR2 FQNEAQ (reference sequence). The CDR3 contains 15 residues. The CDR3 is CASSLNRGGGETQYF. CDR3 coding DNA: TGTGCCAGCAGCTTAAACAGGGGAGGGGGAGAGACCCAGTACTTC.

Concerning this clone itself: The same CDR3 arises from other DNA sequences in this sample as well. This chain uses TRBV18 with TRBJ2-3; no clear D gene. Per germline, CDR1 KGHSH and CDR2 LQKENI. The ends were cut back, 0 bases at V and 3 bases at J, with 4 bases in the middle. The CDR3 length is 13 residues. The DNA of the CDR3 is TGTGCCAGCTCACCACCGGGGACAGATACGCAGTATTTT. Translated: CASSPPGTDTQYF.

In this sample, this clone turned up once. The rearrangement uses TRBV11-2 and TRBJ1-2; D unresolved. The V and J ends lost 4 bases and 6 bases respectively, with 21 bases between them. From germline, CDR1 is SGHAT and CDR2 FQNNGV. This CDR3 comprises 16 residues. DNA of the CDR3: TGTGCCAGCAGCTCTAACTCCCTCATTAAGGTCCATGGCTACACCTTC. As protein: CASSSNSLIKVHGYTF.

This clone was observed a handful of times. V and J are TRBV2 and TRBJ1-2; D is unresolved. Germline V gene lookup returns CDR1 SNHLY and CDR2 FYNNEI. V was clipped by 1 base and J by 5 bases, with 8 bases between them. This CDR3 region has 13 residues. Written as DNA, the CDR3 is TGTGCCAGCAGTGAAGGCGGAGGGTATGGCTACACCTTC. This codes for CASSEGGGYGYTF.

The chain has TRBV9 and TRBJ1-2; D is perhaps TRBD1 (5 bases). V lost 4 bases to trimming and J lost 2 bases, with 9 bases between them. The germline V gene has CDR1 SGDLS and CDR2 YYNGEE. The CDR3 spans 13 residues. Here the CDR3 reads CASSPRGNYGYTF. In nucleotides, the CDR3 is TGTGCCAGCAGCCCAAGGGGAAACTATGGCTACACCTTC.

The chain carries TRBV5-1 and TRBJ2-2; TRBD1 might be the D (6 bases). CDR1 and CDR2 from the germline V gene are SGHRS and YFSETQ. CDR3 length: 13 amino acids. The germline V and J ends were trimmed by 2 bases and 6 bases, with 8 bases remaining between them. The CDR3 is CASSFNRAGELFF. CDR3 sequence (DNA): TGCGCCAGCAGCTTCAACAGGGCCGGGGAGCTGTTTTTT. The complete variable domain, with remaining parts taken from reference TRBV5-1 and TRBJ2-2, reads KAGVTQTPRYLIKTRGQQVTLSCSPISGHRSVSWYQQTPGQGLQFLFEYFSETQRNKGNFPGRFSGRQFSNSRSEMNVSTLELGDSALYLCASSFNRAGELFFGEGSRLTVL.

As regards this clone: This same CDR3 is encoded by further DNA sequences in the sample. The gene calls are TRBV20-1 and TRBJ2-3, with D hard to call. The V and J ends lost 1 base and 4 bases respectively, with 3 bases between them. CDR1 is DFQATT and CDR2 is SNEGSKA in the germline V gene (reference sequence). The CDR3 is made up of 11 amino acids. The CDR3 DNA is TGCAGTGCTAGAGGGCCAGATACGCAGTATTTT. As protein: CSARGPDTQYF.

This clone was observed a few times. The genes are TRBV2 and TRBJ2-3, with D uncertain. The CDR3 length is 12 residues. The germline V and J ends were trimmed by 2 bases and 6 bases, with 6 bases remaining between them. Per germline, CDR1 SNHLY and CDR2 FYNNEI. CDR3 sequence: CASSELADTQYF. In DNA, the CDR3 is TGTGCCAGCAGTGAATTGGCTGATACGCAGTATTTT.

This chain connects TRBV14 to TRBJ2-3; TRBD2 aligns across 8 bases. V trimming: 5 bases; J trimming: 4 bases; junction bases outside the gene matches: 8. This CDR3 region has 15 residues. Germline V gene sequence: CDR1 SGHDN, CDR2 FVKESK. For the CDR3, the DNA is TGTGCCAGCAGCTACTTTAGCGGGAATGCAGATACGCAGTATTTT. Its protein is CASSYFSGNADTQYF.